Sequencing of this TCR beta chain was carried out in a study of blood T cell repertoires in COVID-19. The wider study: From T cells, B-cell-depleted T cells, or PBMCs came the material, which was cDNA or gDNA.

Germline CDR1 reads MDHEN; CDR2 reads SYDVKM. The CDR3 is made up of 13 amino acids. Trimming removed 6 bases at V and 1 base at J, with 9 bases between. Clones were read by immunoSEQ multiplex PCR, and TCRdb kept only the in-frame ones, dropping some. Altogether some 180,000 clones are present, approximately 89% being singletons, with the ten largest covering around 7.8%. The clonotype originates from a woman aged 55-69 years with acute or convalescent COVID-19. The rearrangement uses TRBV28 and TRBJ1-1; no reliable D call. The material sequenced was peripheral blood. As DNA, the CDR3 is TGTGCCAGCAGCCGACTGGGGAACACTGAAGCTTTCTTT. The encoded protein is CASSRLGNTEAFF.